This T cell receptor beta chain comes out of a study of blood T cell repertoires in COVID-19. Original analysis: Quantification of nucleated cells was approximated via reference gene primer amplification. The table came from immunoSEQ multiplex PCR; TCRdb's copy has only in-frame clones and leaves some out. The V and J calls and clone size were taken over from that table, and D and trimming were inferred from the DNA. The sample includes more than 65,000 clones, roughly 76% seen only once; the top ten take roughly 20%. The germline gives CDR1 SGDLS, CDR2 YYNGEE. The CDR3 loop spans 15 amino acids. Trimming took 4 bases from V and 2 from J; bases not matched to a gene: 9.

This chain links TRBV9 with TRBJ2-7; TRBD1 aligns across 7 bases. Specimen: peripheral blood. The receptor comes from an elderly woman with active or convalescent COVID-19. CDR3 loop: CASSPGTDPTYEQYF. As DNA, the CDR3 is TGTGCCAGCAGCCCTGGGACAGACCCTACCTACGAGCAGTACTTC.